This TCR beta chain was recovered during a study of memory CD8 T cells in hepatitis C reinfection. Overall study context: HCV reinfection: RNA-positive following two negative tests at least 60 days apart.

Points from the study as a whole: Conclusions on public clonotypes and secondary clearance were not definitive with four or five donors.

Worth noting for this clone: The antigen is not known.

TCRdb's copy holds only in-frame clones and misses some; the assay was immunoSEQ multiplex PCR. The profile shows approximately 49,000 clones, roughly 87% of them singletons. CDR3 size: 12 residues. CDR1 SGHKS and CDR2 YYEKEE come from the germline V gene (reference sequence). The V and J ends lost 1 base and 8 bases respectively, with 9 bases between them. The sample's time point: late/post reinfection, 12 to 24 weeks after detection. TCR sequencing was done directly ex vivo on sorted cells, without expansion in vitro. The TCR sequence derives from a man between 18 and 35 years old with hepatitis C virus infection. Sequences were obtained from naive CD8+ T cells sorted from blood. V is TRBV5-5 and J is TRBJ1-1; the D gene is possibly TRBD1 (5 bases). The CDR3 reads CASSLRGEEAFF. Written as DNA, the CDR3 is TGTGCCAGCAGCTTGAGGGGCGAGGAAGCTTTCTTT.